This TCR beta chain was sequenced in a study of OX40 agonist ivuxolimab in advanced cancers. Here immunoSEQ multiplex PCR was the method, and the copy in TCRdb shows in-frame clones only, minus some. The sample records 45,000 to 55,000 clones, under 90% being singletons. This TCR was sampled from an adult with an advanced solid tumor such as melanoma, head and neck, liver or kidney cancer. This specimen consisted of CD4+ or CD8+ T cells sorted from blood, obtained in a trial of the OX40 agonist ivuxolimab.

The CDR3 here is CASSFGFPAGDYEQYF. DNA for the CDR3: TGTGCCAGCAGTTTTGGGTTTCCCGCCGGGGACTACGAGCAGTACTTC. The J gene is TRBJ2-7, the V gene TRBV28; TRBD2 is a possible D gene (5 bases). Germline-derived CDR1 and CDR2 are MDHEN and SYDVKM. The CDR3 runs 16 residues. V dropped 3 bases and J dropped 3 bases, with 18 bases sitting between them.